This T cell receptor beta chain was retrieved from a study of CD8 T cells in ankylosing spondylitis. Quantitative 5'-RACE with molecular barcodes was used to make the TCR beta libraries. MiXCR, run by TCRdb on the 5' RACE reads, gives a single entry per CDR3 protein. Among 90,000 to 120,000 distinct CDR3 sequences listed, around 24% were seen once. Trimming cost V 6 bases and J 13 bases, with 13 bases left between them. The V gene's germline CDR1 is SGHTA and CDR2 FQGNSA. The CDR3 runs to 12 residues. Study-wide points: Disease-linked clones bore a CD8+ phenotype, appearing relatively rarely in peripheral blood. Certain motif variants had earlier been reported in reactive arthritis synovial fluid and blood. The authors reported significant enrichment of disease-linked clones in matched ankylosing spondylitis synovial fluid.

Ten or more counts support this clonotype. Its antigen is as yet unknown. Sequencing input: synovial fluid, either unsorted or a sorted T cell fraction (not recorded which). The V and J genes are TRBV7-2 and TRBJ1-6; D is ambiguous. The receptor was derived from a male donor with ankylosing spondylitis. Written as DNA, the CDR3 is TGTGCCAGCAGAACCACCATGGGGCCCCTCCACTTT. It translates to CASRTTMGPLHF.